Below, 32 T cell receptor beta chains from the same sample are listed, as sequenced in a study of blood T cell repertoires in COVID-19 (dated by TCRdb to 2018 to 2020). Library generation was performed with the immunoSEQ multiplex PCR assay. The immuneACCESS repertoire file appears here via TCRdb, limited to in-frame rearrangements. These files lack a portion of the clones; in checked studies, under half of the deficit traces to unresolved V genes, and the cause of the others is not known. This sample is represented by a few hundred thousand clones; 88% of them were singletons. In total, the top ten clones hold 0.99% of the sample. Sequenced input: peripheral blood. These receptors were collected from a middle-aged woman who had recovered from COVID-19.

This clone appeared a single time. The same CDR3 also results from other DNA sequences found in this sample. The chain joins TRBV9 to TRBJ1-2, with 7 positions matching TRBD1. Germline V gene lookup returns CDR1 SGDLS and CDR2 YYNGEE. The CDR3 extends over 13 amino acids. The junction had 4 bases not matched to a gene; V was cut back by 0 bases and J by 8 bases. CDR3 nucleotides: TGTGCCAGCAGCGTAGGGACAGGAGGGGGCTACACCTTC. It codes for CASSVGTGGGYTF.

J is TRBJ1-2 and V is TRBV29-1; TRBD1 aligns across 8 bases. This CDR3 has 15 amino acids. Germline loops: CDR1 SQVTM, CDR2 ANQGSEA. V shed 2 bases and J 4 bases; nucleotides not matched to a gene: 9. The CDR3 protein is CSVEPMDRVGYGYTF. The CDR3 DNA reads TGCAGCGTTGAACCAATGGACAGGGTTGGCTATGGCTACACCTTC.

This clone was seen once. The genes are TRBV30 and TRBJ1-1; TRBD1 might be the D (6 bases). The V and J ends lost 1 base and 3 bases respectively, with 9 bases between them. The CDR3 totals 13 residues. In germline, CDR1 is GTSNPN, CDR2 SVGIG (reference sequence). CDR3 sequence (DNA): TGTGCCTGGAGTGACAGGGCTGACACTGAAGCTTTCTTT. Protein product: CAWSDRADTEAFF.

This chain connects TRBV25-1 to TRBJ2-2; 9 nucleotides line up with TRBD2. The CDR3 spans 15 residues. Germline values: CDR1 MGHDK, CDR2 SYGVNS. V shed 5 bases, J shed 6 bases, and the junction held 7 bases outside the gene matches. The CDR3 loop is CASSRLAGTSGELFF. The CDR3 nucleotides read TGTGCCAGCAGTCGGCTAGCGGGAACTTCCGGGGAGCTGTTTTTT.

This chain links TRBV3-1 (or the pseudogene TRBV3-2) with TRBJ1-5, with 7 bases identical to TRBD1. Germline loops: CDR1 LGHDT, CDR2 YNNKEL (reference sequence). The CDR3 is 14 amino acids. Losses at the gene ends were 5 bases for V and 2 bases for J; bases not matched to a gene: 3. The CDR3 sequence is CASSRQGGNQPQHF. The CDR3, as DNA: TGTGCCAGCAGCAGACAGGGTGGCAATCAGCCCCAGCATTTT.

The chain combines TRBV13 with TRBJ1-3; tentative D call: TRBD1 (5 bases). Germline V gives CDR1 PRHDT, CDR2 FYEKMQ (reference sequence). The CDR3 is made up of 14 amino acids. V dropped 8 bases and J dropped 3 bases, with 14 bases sitting between them. The CDR3 region has the DNA TGTGCCAGCGCCCAGGGTGGCCGTGGAAACACCATATATTTT. Protein sequence: CASAQGGRGNTIYF.

The V and J genes are TRBV2 and TRBJ2-5; 14 bases fit TRBD2. Germline V lookup: CDR1 SNHLY, CDR2 FYNNEI. J gave up 5 bases and V 4 bases, and 6 bases lay outside the gene matches. There are 16 residues in the CDR3. The DNA for the CDR3 is TGTGCCAGCAGTGGGGGACTAGCGGGAGCGGCGGAGACCCAGTACTTC. Its translation is CASSGGLAGAAETQYF.

The rearrangement links TRBV24-1 to TRBJ1-4, with 9 bases that match TRBD1. The germline gives CDR1 KGHDR, CDR2 SFDVKD. The CDR3 loop spans 14 amino acids. Germline trimming cut 3 bases from V and 8 bases from J; bases unmatched to any gene: 3. The DNA of the CDR3 is TGTGCCACCAGTGATCCCGGGACAGGGGAAAAACTGTTTTTT. Translation gives CATSDPGTGEKLFF.

J is TRBJ1-1 and V is TRBV6-2 or TRBV6-3; a possible D gene is TRBD1 (5 bases). Germline CDR1 is MNHEY and CDR2 is SVGEGT. V was shortened by 6 bases and J by 9 bases, with 17 bases between the two germline ends. This CDR3 comprises 13 residues. In DNA, the CDR3 is TGTGCCAGCAGCGATGGTACCGGGACTCAAGCTTTCTTT. This codes for CASSDGTGTQAFF.

In DNA form, the CDR3 reads TGTGCCAGTAGTACTAGACAGGGTAGCGGTCAGCCCCAGCATTTT. Amino acid sequence: CASSTRQGSGQPQHF. The V and J genes are TRBV19 and TRBJ1-5, with 7 bases lining up with TRBD1. V gave up 4 bases and J gave up 6 bases; unmatched junction bases: 9. Germline lookup yields CDR1 LNHDA and CDR2 SQIVND (reference sequence). The CDR3 contains 15 residues.

This rearrangement joins TRBV27 to TRBJ2-5; D is perhaps TRBD1 (5 bases). Germline V lookup: CDR1 MNHEY, CDR2 SMNVEV (reference sequence). The V end was cut by 3 bases, the J end by 7 bases, with 15 bases between. This CDR3 is 14 amino acids long. The CDR3 DNA follows: TGTGCCAGCAGTTTGGAGACGGCGCAGGGGACCCAGTACTTC. The encoded protein is CASSLETAQGTQYF.

The V call is TRBV7-9, the J call TRBJ1-1, with D unresolved. CDR1 is SEHNR, CDR2 FQNEAQ, per germline (reference sequence). V was trimmed by 0 bases and J by 5 bases, leaving 13 bases between them. This CDR3 region has 15 residues. The CDR3 sequence: CASSLAGAERTEAFF. The CDR3, as DNA: TGTGCCAGCAGCTTAGCGGGAGCGGAGAGGACTGAAGCTTTCTTT.

This clone came up a few times. The V call is TRBV3-1 (or the pseudogene TRBV3-2), the J call TRBJ1-6; D gene ambiguous. CDR1 and CDR2 from the germline V gene are LGHDT and YNNKEL (reference sequence). With 2 bases removed from V and 10 bases from J, the gap between germline ends came to 21 bases. The CDR3 sequence is 17 residues long. CDR3 sequence: CASSQTYGPKSGSPLHF. The CDR3 bases are TGTGCCAGCAGCCAAACCTACGGCCCAAAGTCCGGGTCACCCCTCCACTTT.

This chain joins TRBV7-2 and TRBJ2-2; TRBD2 matches 7 bases. V was pared by 5 bases and J by 3 bases, with 12 bases of the junction left unmatched. The CDR3 contains 17 residues. CDR1 SGHTA and CDR2 FQGNSA come from the germline V gene. This chain's CDR3 is CASSPRTRGFYTGELFF. CDR3 sequence (DNA): TGTGCCAGCAGCCCCCGGACTAGGGGTTTCTACACCGGGGAGCTGTTTTTT. The full variable domain, with the rest looked up from reference TRBV7-2 and TRBJ2-2, is GAGVSQSPSNKVTEKGKDVELRCDPISGHTALYWYRQSLGQGLEFLIYFQGNSAPDKSGLPSDRFSAERTGGSVSTLTIQRTQQEDSAVYLCASSPRTRGFYTGELFFGEGSRLTVL.

The V call is TRBV23-1, the J call TRBJ1-2; D is perhaps TRBD1 (6 bases). TRBV23-1 is noted as an ORF with a role that remains uncertain. Trimming removed 0 bases at V and 0 bases at J, with 11 bases between. The CDR3 consists of 16 residues. CDR3 residues: CASSQSQGPANYGYTF. In DNA, the CDR3 is TGCGCCAGCAGTCAATCGCAGGGGCCAGCTAACTATGGCTACACCTTC.

The chain links TRBV7-8 to TRBJ2-1, with D perhaps TRBD2 (6 bases). V gave up 5 bases and J gave up 10 bases, with 15 bases separating them. The V gene's germline CDR1 is SGHVS and CDR2 FQNEAQ. There are 13 residues in the CDR3. The CDR3 loop reads CASSRPGTSEQFF. CDR3 nucleotide sequence: TGTGCCAGCAGCCGACCCGGGACTTCAGAGCAGTTCTTC.

The chain employs TRBV10-3 and TRBJ2-7; perhaps TRBD1 as D (6 bases). Per germline, CDR1 ENHRY and CDR2 SYGVKD. This CDR3 has 14 residues. V lost 2 bases, J lost 5 bases, and 13 bases lay in between. The CDR3 bases are TGTGCCATCAGTGAGGGTGGGACATTGGACGAGCAGTACTTC. Its protein is CAISEGGTLDEQYF.

The chain couples TRBV5-1 to TRBJ2-7; TRBD1 aligns across 12 bases. V lost 3 bases, J lost 4 bases, and 5 bases stayed unmatched. Germline V lookup: CDR1 SGHRS, CDR2 YFSETQ. The CDR3 runs to 15 residues. CDR3 amino acids: CASSSGQGARYEQYF. The CDR3 DNA reads as TGCGCCAGCAGCTCGGGACAGGGGGCGAGGTACGAGCAGTACTTC.

The rearrangement joins TRBV25-1 to TRBJ1-2; possible D gene TRBD1, 5 bases. The CDR3 is 17 amino acids. Germline assignment: CDR1 MGHDK and CDR2 SYGVNS. The V and J ends lost 4 bases and 0 bases respectively, with 18 bases between them. CDR3 loop: CASSAVLGPQTNYGYTF. The CDR3 nucleotides read TGTGCCAGCAGTGCGGTGTTGGGGCCTCAGACTAACTATGGCTACACCTTC.

V usage is TRBV24-1 and J usage is TRBJ1-1, with D perhaps matching TRBD1 (5 bases). Germline V gene lookup returns CDR1 KGHDR and CDR2 SFDVKD. CDR3 length: 12 amino acids. V was cut by 4 bases and J by 4 bases, with 6 bases left in between. CDR3 sequence (DNA): TGTGCCACCAGTGAGGGGGGCACTGAAGCTTTCTTT. Amino acid sequence: CATSEGGTEAFF.

This sequence joins TRBV18 and TRBJ1-5, with D uncertain. The CDR3 is made up of 11 amino acids. Trimming cost V 2 bases and J 8 bases, with 4 bases left between them. Germline V gives CDR1 KGHSH, CDR2 LQKENI. The CDR3 is CASSPSEPQHF. The CDR3 DNA follows: TGTGCCAGCTCACCATCGGAGCCCCAGCATTTT.

V usage is TRBV2 and J usage is TRBJ2-7; maybe TRBD1 (6 bases). The CDR3 contains 14 residues. V dropped 6 bases and J dropped 0 bases, with 12 bases sitting between them. Looked up from germline, CDR1 is SNHLY and CDR2 is FYNNEI. The CDR3 is CASSVGQLSYEQYF. CDR3 sequence (DNA): TGTGCCAGCAGCGTCGGACAGCTCTCCTACGAGCAGTACTTC.

This chain connects TRBV9 to TRBJ2-1, with 10 nucleotides matching TRBD2. The CDR3 covers 15 residues. Germline CDR1 is SGDLS and CDR2 is YYNGEE. The V and J ends lost 0 bases and 9 bases, in that order; junction bases with no gene match: 6. CDR3 region: CASSVAASGSPEQFF. CDR3 in DNA: TGTGCCAGCAGCGTAGCGGCTAGCGGGAGTCCTGAGCAGTTCTTC.

The chain uses TRBV5-1 and TRBJ2-3; no clear D gene. Trimming removed 5 bases from V and 1 base from J, with 5 bases in between. The CDR3 is 12 amino acids. Germline CDR1 and CDR2: SGHRS and YFSETQ. CDR3 DNA sequence: TGCGCCAGCAGTCCCGGCACAGATACGCAGTATTTT. The encoded protein is CASSPGTDTQYF.

V usage is TRBV6-5 and J usage is TRBJ1-3; maybe TRBD1 (6 bases). The V and J ends lost 7 bases and 14 bases respectively, with 24 bases between them. Germline CDR1 is MNHEY and CDR2 is SVGAGI. The CDR3 has 14 residues. The CDR3 sequence: CASTILTGPRSVYF. The CDR3, as DNA: TGTGCCAGCACCATACTAACAGGGCCCCGGAGTGTATATTTT.

V gene TRBV24-1 combines with J gene TRBJ1-5; 10 bases are shared with TRBD1. Unmatched junction bases numbered 7, after V lost 4 bases and J lost 2 bases. Looked up from germline, CDR1 is KGHDR and CDR2 is SFDVKD. This CDR3 comprises 17 residues. The CDR3 loop is CATSDPDRGEGNQPQHF. CDR3 in DNA: TGTGCCACCAGTGACCCGGACAGGGGGGAGGGCAATCAGCCCCAGCATTTT.

The chain employs TRBV19 and TRBJ2-5; 9 nucleotides line up with TRBD2. The germline CDR1 and CDR2 sequences are LNHDA and SQIVND (reference sequence). Trimming at V came to 6 bases and at J to 1 base, leaving 18 bases not matched to a gene. The CDR3 sequence is 19 residues long. CDR3 DNA sequence: TGTGCCAGTAGCCTTGGGGCGGCTAGCGGGACCGCCGGCCAAGAGACCCAGTACTTC. It encodes CASSLGAASGTAGQETQYF.

The chain links TRBV7-2 to TRBJ2-7; D is possibly TRBD2 (6 bases). The length of the CDR3 is 12 residues. Trimming took 8 bases from V and 2 from J, leaving 10 bases between them. Germline values: CDR1 SGHTA, CDR2 FQGNSA. DNA of the CDR3: TGTGCCAGCTGGGGAGGAGCCTACGAGCAGTACTTC. Translating gives CASWGGAYEQYF.

The rearrangement links TRBV7-9 to TRBJ2-3; TRBD2 matches at 14 bases. The CDR3 loop spans 17 amino acids. The V and J ends lost 2 bases and 6 bases, in that order; junction bases with no gene match: 7. Germline CDR1 and CDR2: SEHNR and FQNEAQ (reference sequence). DNA for the CDR3: TGTGCCAGCAGCTTATGGACTAGCGGGAGGCCCCCGGATACGCAGTATTTT. Protein sequence: CASSLWTSGRPPDTQYF.

This chain connects TRBV6-5 to TRBJ2-1, with 8 bases lining up with TRBD2. Trimming at V came to 5 bases and at J to 12 bases, leaving 12 bases not matched to a gene. This CDR3 comprises 14 residues. From germline, CDR1 is MNHEY and CDR2 SVGAGI. The CDR3: CASSPRGSGSTQFF. The CDR3 region has the DNA TGTGCCAGCAGTCCCCGAGGGAGCGGGAGTACGCAGTTCTTC.

The gene calls are TRBV6-1 and TRBJ1-1; 7 nucleotides match TRBD1. Germline V CDR1 and CDR2: MNHNS, SASEGT. The CDR3 has 15 residues. V shed 0 bases and J 4 bases; nucleotides not matched to a gene: 5. In DNA form, the CDR3 reads TGTGCCAGCAGTGAAGCCCAGACAGGGACCACTGAAGCTTTCTTT. Translating it yields CASSEAQTGTTEAFF.

This rearrangement joins TRBV7-9 to TRBJ1-2; tentatively, D is TRBD1 (6 bases). The V end lost 3 bases, the J end lost 8 bases, and 10 bases lay between the germline ends. This CDR3 is built from 12 residues. Germline values: CDR1 SEHNR, CDR2 FQNEAQ (reference sequence). The CDR3 loop is CASSLVQGGYTF. CDR3 DNA sequence: TGTGCCAGCAGCTTGGTCCAGGGGGGCTACACCTTC.